This T cell receptor beta chain is drawn from a study of blood T cell repertoires in COVID-19. The assay was immunoSEQ multiplex PCR, and TCRdb's table has in-frame clones only and misses some. The sample contains 210,000 or so clones, over 75% of which appear only once. In its sample, this clone was seen once. This TCR was sampled from a man aged 25-45 years with acute COVID-19. The material sequenced was PBMCs or T cells enriched from blood (not recorded which).

CDR3 amino acids: CASTPGQGNTEAFF. In DNA form, the CDR3 reads TGTGCCAGCACCCCGGGACAGGGGAACACTGAAGCTTTCTTT. V is TRBV5-5 and J is TRBJ1-1; 9 nucleotides agree with TRBD1. The trim removed 6 bases at V and 1 base at J, leaving 4 bases unmatched. Per germline, CDR1 SGHKS and CDR2 YYEKEE (reference sequence). The CDR3 sequence is 14 residues long.